These 13 T cell receptor beta chains were all obtained from the same sample, sequenced in a study of cytomegalovirus exposure and HLA in healthy donors. The PCR used 60 Vbeta and 13 Jbeta primers. Data came from immunoSEQ multiplex PCR; TCRdb stores just in-frame clones and leaves some out. This table lists some 120,000 clones. The sequenced material came from PBMCs. These receptors all come from a young man in good health and CMV-seronegative.

The genes are TRBV7-3 and TRBJ1-2; TRBD1 matches at 9 bases. CDR1 SGHTA and CDR2 FQGTGA come from the germline V gene. The V gene end was trimmed by 5 bases and the J gene end by 4 bases; junction bases not matched to a gene: 8. There are 15 residues in the CDR3. The CDR3 coding sequence is TGTGCCAGCAGCCTCAACAGGGGGCCGGGCTATGGCTACACCTTC. Encoded protein: CASSLNRGPGYGYTF.

The chain employs TRBV2 and TRBJ2-4; D may be TRBD2 (6 bases). Germline V gives CDR1 SNHLY, CDR2 FYNNEI. Trimming pared 6 bases from V and 0 bases from J, leaving 15 bases between. This CDR3 is built from 16 residues. CDR3 sequence reads: CASSLGVGLAKNIQYF. In nucleotides, the CDR3 is TGTGCCAGCAGCCTTGGGGTGGGACTAGCCAAAAACATTCAGTACTTC.

The gene calls are TRBV10-3 and TRBJ1-5; 8 bases are a match to TRBD1. V lost 3 bases to trimming and J lost 6 bases; unmatched junction nucleotides: 7. CDR3 length equals 15 residues. Germline V gives CDR1 ENHRY, CDR2 SYGVKD. The CDR3 nucleotides read TGTGCCATCAGTGATTCAGGGGGCCCGGGTCAGCCCCAGCATTTT. Amino acids: CAISDSGGPGQPQHF.

The V call is TRBV6-4, the J call TRBJ2-3; 10 bases map to TRBD2. The trim removed 5 bases at V and 5 bases at J, leaving 10 bases unmatched. Germline V gene data show CDR1 as MRHNA and CDR2 as SNTAGT. This CDR3 contains 16 residues. The CDR3 region has the DNA TGTGCCAGCAGTCCATCCCTACTAGCGGGAAGAGATACGCAGTATTTT. Its protein is CASSPSLLAGRDTQYF.

The chain employs TRBV6-5 and TRBJ2-7, with 14 bases aligning to TRBD2. V was pared by 6 bases and J by 5 bases, with 3 bases of the junction left unmatched. In germline, CDR1 is MNHEY, CDR2 SVGAGI. The CDR3 has 14 residues. DNA for the CDR3: TGTGCCAGCAGAGGGACTAGCGGGAGACACGAGCAGTACTTC. Residues: CASRGTSGRHEQYF.

The genes are TRBV27 and TRBJ1-2; D remains ambiguous. With 6 bases removed from V and 3 bases from J, the gap between germline ends came to 14 bases. Germline V lookup: CDR1 MNHEY, CDR2 SMNVEV (reference sequence). This CDR3 is built from 14 residues. The CDR3 protein is CASSTLGGHYGYTF. As DNA, the CDR3 is TGTGCCAGCAGCACCCTCGGCGGCCACTATGGCTACACCTTC.

The chain has TRBV2 and TRBJ2-1, with a tentative D call TRBD2 (5 bases). V was trimmed by 7 bases and J by 2 bases, leaving 24 bases between them. Germline V gene data show CDR1 as SNHLY and CDR2 as FYNNEI. The CDR3 has 18 amino acids. The CDR3 spells CASKPRTGSDMTYNEQFF. Here the CDR3 DNA reads TGTGCCAGCAAACCACGGACGGGGTCCGATATGACCTACAATGAGCAGTTCTTC.

V usage is TRBV5-1 and J usage is TRBJ2-1, with D maybe TRBD1 (5 bases). In germline, CDR1 is SGHRS, CDR2 YFSETQ. Trimming stripped 3 bases from V and 4 bases from J, with 14 bases between. The CDR3 extends over 15 amino acids. Here the CDR3 reads CASSWGRGDYNEQFF. The CDR3 DNA follows: TGCGCCAGCAGCTGGGGAAGGGGCGATTACAATGAGCAGTTCTTC.

The J gene is TRBJ2-3, the V gene TRBV7-9, with unresolved D. The CDR3 extends over 12 amino acids. Germline V CDR1 and CDR2: SEHNR, FQNEAQ (reference sequence). Trimming left V 4 bases short and J 6 bases short, with 8 bases between. The CDR3 sequence is CASSSSRDTQYF. The DNA for the CDR3 is TGTGCCAGCAGCTCCTCCCGGGATACGCAGTATTTT.

The chain couples TRBV27 to TRBJ2-5; D unclear. The germline gives CDR1 MNHEY, CDR2 SMNVEV (reference sequence). V lost 3 bases and J lost 4, with 12 bases in between. The CDR3 loop spans 14 amino acids. In nucleotides, the CDR3 is TGTGCCAGCAGTTTCAGCGAGGTGGGAGAGACCCAGTACTTC. Its protein is CASSFSEVGETQYF.

J is TRBJ2-1 and V is TRBV27, with 7 positions matching TRBD2. The CDR3 is 13 residues long. Germline lookup yields CDR1 MNHEY and CDR2 SMNVEV (reference sequence). The V gene end was trimmed by 9 bases and the J gene end by 3 bases; junction bases not matched to a gene: 5. CDR3 sequence reads: CASRPSGYNEQFF. The CDR3 DNA follows: TGTGCCAGTCGGCCTAGCGGCTACAATGAGCAGTTCTTC.

This sequence joins TRBV4-1 and TRBJ1-1; perhaps TRBD1 as D (5 bases). Looked up from germline, CDR1 is MGHRA and CDR2 is YSYEKL. The CDR3 covers 14 residues. Trimming took 1 base from V and 6 from J, leaving 12 bases between them. CDR3 nucleotide sequence: TGCGCCAGCAGCCAAGGTAAACAGGTCGCTGAAGCTTTCTTT. Encoded protein: CASSQGKQVAEAFF.

This chain links TRBV5-4 with TRBJ2-5, with a tentative D call TRBD1 (5 bases). Trimming removed 4 bases at V and 0 bases at J, with 7 bases between. This CDR3 region has 13 residues. Germline V CDR1 and CDR2: SGHNT, YYREEE (reference sequence). The CDR3 region is CASSTGYQETQYF. The CDR3 DNA is TGTGCCAGCAGCACAGGCTACCAAGAGACCCAGTACTTC.